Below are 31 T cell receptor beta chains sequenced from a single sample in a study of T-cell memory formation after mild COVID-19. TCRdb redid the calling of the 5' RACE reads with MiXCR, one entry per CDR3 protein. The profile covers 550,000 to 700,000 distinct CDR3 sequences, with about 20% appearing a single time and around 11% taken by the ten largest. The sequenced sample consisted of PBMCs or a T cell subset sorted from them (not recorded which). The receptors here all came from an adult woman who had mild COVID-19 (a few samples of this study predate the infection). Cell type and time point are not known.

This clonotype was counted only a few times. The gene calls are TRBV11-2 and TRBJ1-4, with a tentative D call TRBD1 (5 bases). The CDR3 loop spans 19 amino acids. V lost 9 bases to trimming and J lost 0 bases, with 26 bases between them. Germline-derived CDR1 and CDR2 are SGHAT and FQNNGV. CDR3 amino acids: CASRARGRGWAATNEKLFF. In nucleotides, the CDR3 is TGTGCCAGTCGAGCCCGGGGACGGGGATGGGCGGCAACTAATGAAAAACTGTTTTTT.

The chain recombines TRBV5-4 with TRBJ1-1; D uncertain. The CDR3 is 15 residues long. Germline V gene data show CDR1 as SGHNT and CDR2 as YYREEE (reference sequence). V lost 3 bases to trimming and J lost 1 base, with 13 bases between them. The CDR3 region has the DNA TGTGCCAGCAGCTCCCAGACACCACCGAACACTGAAGCTTTCTTT. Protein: CASSSQTPPNTEAFF.

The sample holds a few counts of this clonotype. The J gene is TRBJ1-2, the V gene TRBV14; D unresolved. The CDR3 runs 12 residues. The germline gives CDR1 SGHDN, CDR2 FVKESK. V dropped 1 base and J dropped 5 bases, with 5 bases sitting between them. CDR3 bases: TGTGCCAGCAGCCAAGCTTTGTATGGCTACACCTTC. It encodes CASSQALYGYTF.

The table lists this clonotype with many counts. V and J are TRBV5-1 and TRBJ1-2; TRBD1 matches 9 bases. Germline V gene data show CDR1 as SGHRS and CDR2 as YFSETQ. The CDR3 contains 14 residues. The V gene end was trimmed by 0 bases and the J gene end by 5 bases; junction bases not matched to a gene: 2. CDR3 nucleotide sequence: TGCGCCAGCAGCTTGGGACAGGGGGTATATGGCTACACCTTC. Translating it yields CASSLGQGVYGYTF. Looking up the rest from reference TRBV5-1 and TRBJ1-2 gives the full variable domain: KAGVTQTPRYLIKTRGQQVTLSCSPISGHRSVSWYQQTPGQGLQFLFEYFSETQRNKGNFPGRFSGRQFSNSRSEMNVSTLELGDSALYLCASSLGQGVYGYTFGSGTRLTVV.

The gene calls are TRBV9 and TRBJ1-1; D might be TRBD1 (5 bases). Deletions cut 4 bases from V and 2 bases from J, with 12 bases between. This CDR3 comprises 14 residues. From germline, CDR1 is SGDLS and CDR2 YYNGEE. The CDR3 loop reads CASSPLGTNTEAFF. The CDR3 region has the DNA TGTGCCAGCAGCCCTCTAGGGACCAACACTGAAGCTTTCTTT.

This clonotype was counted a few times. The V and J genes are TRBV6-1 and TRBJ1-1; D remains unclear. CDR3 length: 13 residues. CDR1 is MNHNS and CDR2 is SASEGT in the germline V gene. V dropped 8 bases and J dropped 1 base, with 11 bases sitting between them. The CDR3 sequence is CASRVLSNTEAFF. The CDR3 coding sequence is TGTGCCAGCCGGGTCCTCTCGAACACTGAAGCTTTCTTT.

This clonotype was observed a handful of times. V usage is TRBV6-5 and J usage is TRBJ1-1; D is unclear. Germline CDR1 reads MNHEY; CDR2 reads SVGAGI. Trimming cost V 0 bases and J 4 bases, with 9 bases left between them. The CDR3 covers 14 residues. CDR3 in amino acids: CASSYSPPGTEAFF. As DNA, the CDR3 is TGTGCCAGCAGTTACTCGCCACCGGGCACTGAAGCTTTCTTT.

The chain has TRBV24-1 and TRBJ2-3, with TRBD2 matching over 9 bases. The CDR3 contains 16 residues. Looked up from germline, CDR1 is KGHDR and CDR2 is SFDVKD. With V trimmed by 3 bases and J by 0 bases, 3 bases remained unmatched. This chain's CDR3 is CATSDTTSGSTDTQYF. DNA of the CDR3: TGTGCCACCAGTGATACGACTAGCGGAAGCACAGATACGCAGTATTTT.

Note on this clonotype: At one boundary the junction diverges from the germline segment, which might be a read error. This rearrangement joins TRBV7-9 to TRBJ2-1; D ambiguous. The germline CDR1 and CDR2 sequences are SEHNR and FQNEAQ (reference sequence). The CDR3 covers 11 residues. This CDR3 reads CASSRYYEQFF. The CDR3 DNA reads TGTGCCAGCAGCCGCTACTATGAGCAGTTCTTC.

The CDR3 is CASSAGDGTYEQYF. The CDR3 nucleotides read TGTGCCAGCAGCGCAGGGGACGGCACCTACGAGCAGTACTTC. The chain carries TRBV5-4 and TRBJ2-7, with D maybe TRBD1 (6 bases). The V gene lost 4 bases and the J gene lost 2 bases, with 13 bases spanning the gap. This CDR3 is 14 amino acids long. Germline loops: CDR1 SGHNT, CDR2 YYREEE (reference sequence). Full variable domain (missing parts from reference TRBV5-4 and TRBJ2-7): ETGVTQSPTHLIKTRGQQVTLRCSSQSGHNTVSWYQQALGQGPQFIFQYYREEENGRGNFPPRFSGLQFPNYSSELNVNALELDDSALYLCASSAGDGTYEQYFGPGTRLTVT.

DNA for the CDR3: TGTGCCAGCAGCTTAGATTTGGGGGCCCAAGAGACCCAGTACTTC. Translated: CASSLDLGAQETQYF. The chain employs TRBV11-3 and TRBJ2-5, with D possibly being TRBD1 (6 bases). There are 15 residues in the CDR3. V gave up 0 bases and J gave up 1 base, with 9 bases separating them. Germline V gene sequence: CDR1 SGHNT, CDR2 YENEEA.

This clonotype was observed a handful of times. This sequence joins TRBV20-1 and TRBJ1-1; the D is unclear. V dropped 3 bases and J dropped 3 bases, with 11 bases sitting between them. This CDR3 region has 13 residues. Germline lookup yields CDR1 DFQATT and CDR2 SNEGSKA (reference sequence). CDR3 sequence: CSARKQWDTEAFF. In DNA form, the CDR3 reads TGCAGTGCTAGGAAACAGTGGGACACTGAAGCTTTCTTT.

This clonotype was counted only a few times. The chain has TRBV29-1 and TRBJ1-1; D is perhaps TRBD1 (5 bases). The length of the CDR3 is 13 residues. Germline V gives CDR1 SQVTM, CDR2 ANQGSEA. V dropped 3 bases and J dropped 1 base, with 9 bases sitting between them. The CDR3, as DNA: TGCAGCGTTGAGCAGGGCGCGAACACTGAAGCTTTCTTT. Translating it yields CSVEQGANTEAFF.

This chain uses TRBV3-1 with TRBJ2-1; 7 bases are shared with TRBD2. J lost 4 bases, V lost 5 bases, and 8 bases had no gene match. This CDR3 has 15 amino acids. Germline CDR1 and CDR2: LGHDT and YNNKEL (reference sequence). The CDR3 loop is CASSLAGPGYNEQFF. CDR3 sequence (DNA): TGTGCCAGCAGCTTAGCGGGCCCCGGTTACAATGAGCAGTTCTTC.

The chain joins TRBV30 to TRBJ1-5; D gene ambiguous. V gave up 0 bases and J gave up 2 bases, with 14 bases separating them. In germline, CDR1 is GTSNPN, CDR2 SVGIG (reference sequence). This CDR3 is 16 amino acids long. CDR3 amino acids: CAWSVGPGLGNQPQHF. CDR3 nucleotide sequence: TGTGCCTGGAGTGTAGGGCCGGGATTAGGCAATCAGCCCCAGCATTTT.

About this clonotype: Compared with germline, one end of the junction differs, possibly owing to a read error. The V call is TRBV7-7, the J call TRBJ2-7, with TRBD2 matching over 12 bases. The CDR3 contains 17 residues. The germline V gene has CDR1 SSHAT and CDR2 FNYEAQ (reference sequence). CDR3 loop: CASSPGASGRAAYEQYF. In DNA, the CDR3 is TGTGCTAGCAGTCCCGGGGCTAGCGGGAGGGCCGCTTACGAGCAGTACTTC.

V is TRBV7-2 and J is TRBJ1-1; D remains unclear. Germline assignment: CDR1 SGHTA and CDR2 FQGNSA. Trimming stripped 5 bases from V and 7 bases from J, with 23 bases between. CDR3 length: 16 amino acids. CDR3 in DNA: TGTGCCAGCAGCGCGCGAGGACTTTTTTTGCTGGGTGAAGCTTTCTTT. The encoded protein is CASSARGLFLLGEAFF.

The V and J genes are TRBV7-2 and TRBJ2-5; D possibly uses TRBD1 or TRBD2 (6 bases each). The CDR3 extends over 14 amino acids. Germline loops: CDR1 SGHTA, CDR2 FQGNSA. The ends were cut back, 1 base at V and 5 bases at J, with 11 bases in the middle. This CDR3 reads CASSLGGALETQYF. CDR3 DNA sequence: TGTGCCAGCAGCTTAGGGGGGGCCTTGGAGACCCAGTACTTC.

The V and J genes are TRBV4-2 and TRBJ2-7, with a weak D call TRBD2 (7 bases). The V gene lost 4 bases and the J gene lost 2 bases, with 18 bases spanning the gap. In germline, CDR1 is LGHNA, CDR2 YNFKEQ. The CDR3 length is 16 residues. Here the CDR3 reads CASSRRGAPFAYEQYF. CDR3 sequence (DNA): TGTGCCAGCAGCCGCCGGGGGGCACCTTTCGCCTACGAGCAGTACTTC.

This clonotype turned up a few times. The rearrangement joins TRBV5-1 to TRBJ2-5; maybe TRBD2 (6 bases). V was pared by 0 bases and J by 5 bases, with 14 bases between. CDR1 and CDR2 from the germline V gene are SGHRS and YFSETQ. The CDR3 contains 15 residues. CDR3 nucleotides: TGCGCCAGCAGCTTGGTCGGGCTAGCGAGGGAGACCCAGTACTTC. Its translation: CASSLVGLARETQYF.

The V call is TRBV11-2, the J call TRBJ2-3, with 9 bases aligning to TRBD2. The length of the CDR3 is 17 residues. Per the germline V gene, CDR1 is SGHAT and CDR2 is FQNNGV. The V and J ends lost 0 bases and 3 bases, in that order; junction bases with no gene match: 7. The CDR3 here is CASSLDGLAGITDTQYF. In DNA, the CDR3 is TGTGCCAGCAGCTTAGACGGGCTAGCGGGGATTACAGATACGCAGTATTTT.

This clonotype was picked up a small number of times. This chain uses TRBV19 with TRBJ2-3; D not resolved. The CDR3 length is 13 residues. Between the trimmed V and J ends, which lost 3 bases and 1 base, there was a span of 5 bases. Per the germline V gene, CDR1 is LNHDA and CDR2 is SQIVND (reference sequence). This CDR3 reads CASSIEGTDTQYF. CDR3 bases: TGTGCCAGTAGTATCGAGGGCACAGATACGCAGTATTTT.

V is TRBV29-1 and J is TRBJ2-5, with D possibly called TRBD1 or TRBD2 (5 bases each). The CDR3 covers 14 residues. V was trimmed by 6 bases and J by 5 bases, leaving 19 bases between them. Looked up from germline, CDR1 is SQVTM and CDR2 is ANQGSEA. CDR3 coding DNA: TGCAGCGTAATTCCCCGGGGACGAGGGGAGACCCAGTACTTC. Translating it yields CSVIPRGRGETQYF.

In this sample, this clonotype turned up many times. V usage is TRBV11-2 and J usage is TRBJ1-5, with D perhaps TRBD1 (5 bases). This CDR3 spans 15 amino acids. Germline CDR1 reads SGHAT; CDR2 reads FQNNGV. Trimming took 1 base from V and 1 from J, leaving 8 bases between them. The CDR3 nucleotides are TGTGCCAGCAGCTTAGGGGGGTTGAGCAATCAGCCCCAGCATTTT. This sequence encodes CASSLGGLSNQPQHF.

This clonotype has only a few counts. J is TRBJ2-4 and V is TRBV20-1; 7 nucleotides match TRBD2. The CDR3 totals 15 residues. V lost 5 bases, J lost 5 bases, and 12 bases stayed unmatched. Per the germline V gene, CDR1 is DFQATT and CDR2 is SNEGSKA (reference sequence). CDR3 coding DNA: TGCAGTGCTCGGCCCGTAGGACTAGGGGAAAACATTCAGTACTTC. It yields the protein CSARPVGLGENIQYF.

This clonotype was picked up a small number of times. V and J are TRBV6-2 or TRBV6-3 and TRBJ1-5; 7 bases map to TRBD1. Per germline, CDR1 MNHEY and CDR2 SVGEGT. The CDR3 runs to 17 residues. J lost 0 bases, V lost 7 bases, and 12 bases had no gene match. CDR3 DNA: TGTGCCAGCATAGGTGCCGGGACAGTGAGTAGCAATCAGCCCCAGCATTTT. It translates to CASIGAGTVSSNQPQHF.

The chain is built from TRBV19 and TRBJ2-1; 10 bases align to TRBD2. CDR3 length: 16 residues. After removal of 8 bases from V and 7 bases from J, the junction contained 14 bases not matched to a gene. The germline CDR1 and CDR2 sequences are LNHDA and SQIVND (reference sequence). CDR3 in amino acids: CASSPRQREGRNEQFF. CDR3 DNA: TGTGCCAGTTCACCTAGGCAGCGGGAGGGCCGTAATGAGCAGTTCTTC.

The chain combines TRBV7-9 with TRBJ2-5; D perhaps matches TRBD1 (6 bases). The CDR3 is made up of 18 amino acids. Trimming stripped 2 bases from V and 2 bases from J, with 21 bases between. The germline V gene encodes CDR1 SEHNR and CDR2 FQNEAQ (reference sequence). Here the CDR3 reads CASSLIPRPRGVQETQYF. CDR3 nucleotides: TGTGCCAGCAGCTTAATACCGCGTCCCAGGGGAGTTCAAGAGACCCAGTACTTC.

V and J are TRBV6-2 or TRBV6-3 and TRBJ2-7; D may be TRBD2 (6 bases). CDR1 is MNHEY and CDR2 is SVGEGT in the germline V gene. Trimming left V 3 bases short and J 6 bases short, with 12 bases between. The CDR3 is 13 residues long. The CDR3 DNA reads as TGTGCCAGCAGTTATGCGGGGTTCGGCGAGCAGTACTTC. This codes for CASSYAGFGEQYF.

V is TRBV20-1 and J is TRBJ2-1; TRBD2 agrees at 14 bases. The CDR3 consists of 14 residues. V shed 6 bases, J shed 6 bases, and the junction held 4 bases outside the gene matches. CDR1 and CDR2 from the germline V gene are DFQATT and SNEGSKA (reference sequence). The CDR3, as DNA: TGCAGTGCCCTGGGACTAGCGGGAGCCAATGAGCAGTTCTTC. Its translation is CSALGLAGANEQFF.

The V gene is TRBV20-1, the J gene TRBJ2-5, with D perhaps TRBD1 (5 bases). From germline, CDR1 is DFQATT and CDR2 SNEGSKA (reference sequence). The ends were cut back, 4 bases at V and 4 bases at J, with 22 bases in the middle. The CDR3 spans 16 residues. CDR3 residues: CSATTPPGPVRETQYF. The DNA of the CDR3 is TGCAGTGCTACGACACCCCCAGGGCCAGTACGAGAGACCCAGTACTTC.